Listed below are T cell receptor beta chains from one sample, sequenced in a study of T cell responses to AZD1222 COVID-19 vaccine. Generated by immunoSEQ multiplex PCR, the TCRdb table keeps only in-frame clones and is missing some. The table includes fewer than 110,000 clones, roughly 87% detected once. Sequencing was performed on peripheral blood, taken 28 days after the second AZD1222 dose. The receptor set was obtained from an adult who received the AZD1222 COVID-19 vaccine. CDR3s include the opening cysteine and the closing phenylalanine or tryptophan. The order of the fields is J gene, V gene, clone size, D gene, CDR3 DNA, CDR3 protein. A D gene is named only where the DNA matches it firmly. Part of the rows lack a size; the others show once, few, many or a class for expanded clones.

>TRBJ2-1|TRBV9|-|-
TGTGCCAGCAGCGTACGACAGGACTCCTACAATGAGCAGTTCTTC
CASSVRQDSYNEQFF
>TRBJ2-2|TRBV29-1|-|-
TGCAGCGCCTGGTCGGGCGGCGTCACCGGGGAGCTGTTTTTT
CSAWSGGVTGELFF
>TRBJ2-7|TRBV5-1|-|TRBD1
TGCGCCAGCAGCTTGATCCCGGGACAGAACTACGAGCAGTACTTC
CASSLIPGQNYEQYF
>TRBJ2-2|TRBV7-3|-|TRBD2
TGTGCCAGCAGCTTAGGACTAGCGAACACCGGGGAGCTGTTTTTT
CASSLGLANTGELFF
>TRBJ1-5|TRBV6-6|-|-
TGTGCCAGCAGTTCCCCCACGGAGGGCAATCAGCCCCAGCATTTT
CASSSPTEGNQPQHF
>TRBJ2-1|TRBV24-1|once|TRBD1
TGTGCCACCAGCGACATACAGGGGACAATTTCGAATGAGCAGTTCTTC
CATSDIQGTISNEQFF
>TRBJ2-1|TRBV2|-|-
TGTGCCAGCGGGGGCTACAATGAGCAGTTCTTC
CASGGYNEQFF
>TRBJ2-7|TRBV27|-|-
TGTGCCAGCAGTTTAGGGGGCCCCTACGAGCAGTACTTC
CASSLGGPYEQYF
>TRBJ1-1|TRBV12-3/TRBV12-4|-|-
TGTGCCAGCAGTTTTGGTGGGAACACTGAAGCTTTCTTT
CASSFGGNTEAFF
>TRBJ1-4|TRBV7-9|-|-
TGTGCCAGCAGCTTCCAGCAGGGGCTAGCAAGGTATAATGAAAAACTGTTTTTT
CASSFQQGLARYNEKLFF
>TRBJ1-4|TRBV7-2|many|TRBD1
TGTGCCAGCAGCTCCAGGGGGCAAGGAGAAAAACTGTTTTTT
CASSSRGQGEKLFF
>TRBJ2-1|TRBV6-2/TRBV6-3|-|-
TGTGCCAGCAGTTTCGGACAGTTTGAGCAGTTCTTC
CASSFGQFEQFF
>TRBJ2-5|TRBV3-1/TRBV3-2|-|-
TGTGCCAGCAGCCAAGACGGCCCCCAAGAGACCCAGTACTTC
CASSQDGPQETQYF
>TRBJ1-1|TRBV27|once|-
TGTGCCAGTAAGCCTCACCCGGGCTCGGGCACTGAAGCTTTCTTT
CASKPHPGSGTEAFF
>TRBJ1-2|TRBV5-1|-|-
TGCGCCAGCAGCTTGGCCGAAGGGGGGTATGGCTACACCTTC
CASSLAEGGYGYTF
>TRBJ2-7|TRBV29-1|-|-
TGCAGCGTTGACCAGGGGGGGTACGAGCAGTACTTC
CSVDQGGYEQYF
>TRBJ2-7|TRBV6-5|-|-
TGTGCCAGCACAAACTACGAGCAGTACTTC
CASTNYEQYF
>TRBJ2-2|TRBV19|-|TRBD1
TGTGCCAGTAGCCGACAGGGGGCCGGGACCGGGGAGCTGTTTTTT
CASSRQGAGTGELFF
>TRBJ2-7|TRBV5-1|-|-
TGCGCCAGCAGCGTTGGGGGGATTGGCTCCTACGAGCAGTACTTC
CASSVGGIGSYEQYF
>TRBJ2-7|TRBV19|-|-
TGTGCCAGTAGTATGAGCGTTAAAAGCTCCTACGAGCAGTACTTC
CASSMSVKSSYEQYF
>TRBJ2-1|TRBV5-1|many|TRBD1
TGCGCCAGCAGTCCCGGGGACAGGGCCTACAATGAGCAGTTCTTC
CASSPGDRAYNEQFF
>TRBJ1-1|TRBV28|-|-
TGTGCCAGCAGCCAAGGGGGTTACTCTGGCACTGAAGCTTTCTTT
CASSQGGYSGTEAFF
>TRBJ1-5|TRBV19|once|-
TGTGCCAGTAGTATATCCGGCAGGAGGAATCAGCCCCAGCATTTT
CASSISGRRNQPQHF
>TRBJ1-2|TRBV2|-|-
TGTGCCAGCAACGGCAGGGTGTATGGCTACACCTTC
CASNGRVYGYTF
>TRBJ2-3|TRBV7-6|-|-
TGTGCCAGCAGCTTAACAGGCACAGATACGCAGTATTTT
CASSLTGTDTQYF
>TRBJ1-1|TRBV4-2|-|-
TGTGCCAGCAGCCAAGATTCCCAAAGAGGCACTGAAGCTTTCTTT
CASSQDSQRGTEAFF
>TRBJ1-4|TRBV3-1/TRBV3-2|-|TRBD1
TGTGCCAGCAGCCAAGACGTGGGGACAGGGCCGGGGAAACTGTTTTTT
CASSQDVGTGPGKLFF
>TRBJ2-5|TRBV5-1|few|TRBD2
TGCGCCAGCAGCCAAGCGGGGATTACCCAAGAGACCCAGTACTTC
CASSQAGITQETQYF
>TRBJ2-6|TRBV2|-|-
TGTGCCAGCAGGTCAGGGTTTGGGGCCAACGTCCTGACTTTC
CASRSGFGANVLTF
>TRBJ2-7|TRBV15|-|TRBD2
TGTGCCACCAGCAGAGGGACTAGCGGGGGCTACGAGCAGTACTTC
CATSRGTSGGYEQYF